The rows below give T cell receptor beta chains drawn from one sample of a study of metastatic and nonmetastatic thyroid tumors. TCRdb re-clonotyped the PCR reads through MiXCR. The repertoire holds about 19,000 clones, with roughly 15% as singletons. The sample taken for sequencing was blood. Receptors originate from a male donor with papillary thyroid cancer or a benign thyroid nodule (not recorded which). Some clones in this sample may be carry-over from other donors' samples. Each CDR3 is given with its conserved first and last residue. A D gene is named only where the DNA matches it firmly. The listing skips clone size in some rows; elsewhere it reads once, few, many or a size class.

V gene,J gene,CDR3 length,clone size,D gene,CDR3 protein,CDR3 DNA
TRBV13,TRBJ2-1,16,many,.,CASSSILGDPPREQFF,TGTGCCAGCAGCTCAATTTTAGGCGACCCACCGAGGGAGCAGTTCTTC
TRBV5-4,TRBJ2-1,14,many,TRBD2,CASSSGTSYNEQFF,TGTGCCAGCAGCTCCGGGACTAGCTACAATGAGCAGTTCTTC
TRBV11-2,TRBJ1-2,15,medium-sized,TRBD1,CASSLDRDSFYGYTF,TGTGCCAGCAGCTTAGACCGGGACAGCTTTTATGGCTACACCTTC
TRBV3-1,TRBJ1-4,17,.,.,CANSQAFGTNPNEKLFF,TGTGCCAACAGCCAAGCCTTCGGGACAAACCCTAATGAAAAACTGTTTTTT
TRBV30,TRBJ1-2,12,.,.,CAWRRGGLRDTF,TGTGCCTGGAGACGGGGGGGATTAAGGGACACCTTC
TRBV7-9,TRBJ2-6,14,many,.,CASSPVMGANVLTF,TGTGCCAGCAGCCCCGTAATGGGGGCCAACGTCCTGACTTTC
TRBV28,TRBJ2-5,10,medium-sized,.,CATSYETQYF,TGTGCCACTTCCTATGAGACCCAGTACTTC
TRBV14,TRBJ2-3,15,many,TRBD1,CASSLTGTGGDTQYF,TGTGCCAGCAGCCTCACCGGGACAGGGGGAGATACGCAGTATTTT
TRBV24-1,TRBJ2-3,16,many,TRBD2,CATSDRATSGTDTQYF,TGTGCCACCAGTGATCGCGCGACTAGCGGCACAGATACGCAGTATTTT
TRBV11-2,TRBJ1-4,17,many,.,CASTDRGTFATNEKLFF,TGTGCCAGCACGGACAGAGGAACCTTTGCAACTAATGAAAAACTGTTTTTT
TRBV7-9,TRBJ2-1,13,many,TRBD2,CASSPNSGHEQFF,TGTGCCAGCAGCCCAAATAGCGGGCATGAGCAGTTCTTC
TRBV30,TRBJ2-3,15,many,TRBD1,CAWSPGQGGSDTQYF,TGTGCCTGGAGCCCGGGACAGGGGGGTTCAGATACGCAGTATTTT
TRBV7-2,TRBJ2-7,15,.,.,CASSRGASSSYEQYF,TGTGCCAGCAGCCGCGGAGCGTCGAGCTCCTACGAGCAGTACTTC
TRBV28,TRBJ2-3,19,medium-sized,.,CASSLLLFRLTGRADTQYF,TGTGCCAGCAGTTTACTTCTATTTAGGCTAACAGGGCGGGCAGATACGCAGTATTTT
TRBV24-1,TRBJ2-1,15,.,.,CATSEAGSPGNEQFF,TGTGCCACCAGTGAAGCAGGGTCACCGGGCAATGAGCAGTTCTTC
TRBV30,TRBJ1-5,13,many,.,CAWSAWSNQPQHF,TGTGCCTGGAGTGCTTGGAGCAATCAGCCCCAGCATTTT
TRBV19,TRBJ1-2,13,many,.,CASSLDRNYGYTF,TGTGCCAGTAGCCTAGACAGGAACTATGGCTACACCTTC
TRBV7-8,TRBJ2-2,16,many,.,CASSPTGGIGTGELFF,TGTGCCAGCAGCCCCACCGGCGGGATAGGCACCGGGGAGCTGTTTTTT
TRBV20-1,TRBJ2-7,10,many,.,CSASRWRPYF,TGCAGTGCAAGCAGGTGGCGTCCGTACTTC
TRBV4-3,TRBJ1-6,13,once,.,CASSQVRDSPLHF,TGCGCCAGCAGCCAAGTCAGGGATTCACCCCTCCACTTT
TRBV5-1,TRBJ1-2,13,.,.,CASSYRPNYGYTF,TGCGCCAGCAGCTACAGGCCTAACTATGGCTACACCTTC
TRBV3-1,TRBJ2-5,13,many,.,CASSQGLEETQYF,TGTGCCAGCAGCCAAGGACTAGAAGAGACCCAGTACTTC
TRBV13,TRBJ2-3,14,.,TRBD2,CASSLSVLADTQYF,TGTGCCAGCAGCTTAAGCGTCCTAGCGGATACTCAGTATTTT
TRBV12-3/TRBV12-4,TRBJ2-1,15,.,.,CASRHTSGPYNEQFF,TGTGCCAGCAGGCATACGAGTGGGCCCTACAATGAGCAGTTCTTC
TRBV11-3,TRBJ1-5,15,many,.,CASSAWQASGDTQHF,TGTGCCAGCAGCGCCTGGCAGGCCTCAGGAGATACGCAGCATTTT
TRBV9,TRBJ1-3,16,many,.,CASSPVWGSLGNTIYF,TGTGCCAGCAGCCCGGTTTGGGGGTCTCTCGGAAACACCATATATTTT
TRBV4-1,TRBJ2-3,17,many,TRBD2,CASSQDPLAGSTDTQYF,TGCGCCAGCAGCCAAGATCCCCTAGCGGGAAGCACAGATACGCAGTATTTT
TRBV6-1,TRBJ2-2,16,.,TRBD1,CASSEVSGTGPGELFF,TGTGCCAGCAGTGAAGTTTCAGGGACAGGGCCCGGGGAGCTGTTTTTT
TRBV4-2,TRBJ2-7,16,many,.,CASSQDSAAGAYEQYF,TGTGCCAGCAGCCAAGATTCAGCAGCCGGGGCCTACGAGCAGTACTTC
TRBV30,TRBJ2-7,15,medium-sized,TRBD1,CAWTPRGQGVPEQYF,TGTGCCTGGACCCCTAGGGGACAGGGGGTACCCGAGCAGTACTTC
TRBV5-1,TRBJ2-1,11,.,.,CASSLVGQQFF,TGCGCCAGCAGCTTGGTAGGTCAGCAGTTCTTC
TRBV7-2,TRBJ1-2,12,many,.,CASSLANYGYTF,TGTGCCAGCAGCTTAGCTAACTATGGCTACACCTTC
TRBV20-1,TRBJ1-6,15,medium-sized,TRBD1,CSARGTAMYNSPLHF,TGCAGTGCTCGGGGGACAGCAATGTATAATTCACCCCTCCACTTT